A selection of T cell receptor beta chains follows, all from one sample in a study of control samples from healthy donors and cancer patients. Libraries were prepared by immunoSEQ multiplex PCR; TCRdb keeps only in-frame clonotypes and omits some of them. This sample carries tens of thousands of clones, around nine tenths of them seen once, and the ten largest clones take approximately 7%. Sequencing input: blood. These receptors came from a man aged 45-65 years in good health. The CDR3 runs from the conserved cysteine through the conserved F or W. D genes are given only for firm matches. Rows give clone size only sometimes, using once, few, many, or a class for an expanded clone.

V gene	D gene	J gene	clone size	CDR3 DNA	CDR3 protein
TRBV11-3	NA	TRBJ2-5	NA	TGTGCCAGCAGCCACAGGGCCGAGGGAGAGACCCAGTACTTC	CASSHRAEGETQYF
TRBV6-1	NA	TRBJ1-5	NA	TGTGCCAGCAGTGATGGAGGGCCCGCAGGGCCCCAGCATTTT	CASSDGGPAGPQHF
TRBV9	NA	TRBJ2-3	few	TGTGCCAGCACTCGTGTTACAGATACGCAGTATTTT	CASTRVTDTQYF
TRBV21-1	NA	TRBJ2-3	NA	TGTGCCAGCAGCAAAGAACGTGAAGGGACTAGCGGGGGCACAGATACGCAGTATTTT	CASSKEREGTSGGTDTQYF
TRBV5-4	TRBD2	TRBJ2-5	once	TGTGCCAGCAGCTTAGCGGGGTGGTATATGGAGACCCAGTACTTC	CASSLAGWYMETQYF
TRBV29-1	NA	TRBJ2-7	NA	TGCAGCGTTGAGATTTCGGCAGGGATCGGCGAGCAGTACTTC	CSVEISAGIGEQYF
TRBV9	TRBD2	TRBJ2-3	NA	TGTGCCAGCAGCCCCCGGCTAGCGGGGCGCACAGATACGCAGTATTTT	CASSPRLAGRTDTQYF
TRBV9	NA	TRBJ1-2	NA	TGTGCCAGCGGGGTGGCCTCGTGGGGCTATGGCTACACCTTC	CASGVASWGYGYTF
TRBV6-1	NA	TRBJ2-3	NA	TGTGCCAGCAGTGATTCAGCGACGATTAGCACAGATACGCAGTATTTT	CASSDSATISTDTQYF
TRBV24-1	TRBD1	TRBJ2-1	NA	TGTGCCACCAGGGCACGGGACAGGGTTATGTTCTTC	CATRARDRVMFF
TRBV6-6	NA	TRBJ2-5	NA	TGTGCCAGCAGCCATGGGGAGACCCAGTACTTC	CASSHGETQYF
TRBV27	NA	TRBJ2-3	NA	TGTGCCAGCTCCATAGCCCGAGGGTCAAGAGATACGCAGTATTTT	CASSIARGSRDTQYF
TRBV11-2	TRBD1	TRBJ1-4	NA	TGTGCCAGCAGCTTGTGGGAGACAGGGGAGGGTGAAAAACTGTTTTTT	CASSLWETGEGEKLFF
TRBV19	NA	TRBJ2-7	NA	TGTGCCAGTAGTATCCGGCAGGGTTACGAGCAGTACTTC	CASSIRQGYEQYF
TRBV29-1	NA	TRBJ2-7	NA	TGCAGCGCCTCCCCCGGGGGCCTCAGCGAGCAGTACTTC	CSASPGGLSEQYF
TRBV2	TRBD1	TRBJ1-4	NA	TGTGCCAGCGTAGTGGACAGGTTTGGGGAAAAACTGTTTTTT	CASVVDRFGEKLFF
TRBV4-2	NA	TRBJ2-3	NA	TGTGCCAGCAGCCAAGAGCGGAGGAGCACAGATACGCAGTATTTT	CASSQERRSTDTQYF
TRBV30	TRBD2	TRBJ2-7	NA	TGTGCCTGGAGTGTACGGGACCCGGGGGGCTACGAGCAGTACTTC	CAWSVRDPGGYEQYF
TRBV6-2/TRBV6-3	TRBD1	TRBJ1-4	NA	TGTGCCAGCAGTTACGGCGGGACAGGCGGGGAAAAACTGTTTTTT	CASSYGGTGGEKLFF
TRBV6-6	NA	TRBJ1-6	NA	TGTGCCAGCAGTTACATTCCAGGGCGTCGCTCACCCCTCCACTTT	CASSYIPGRRSPLHF
TRBV2	NA	TRBJ2-2	NA	TGTGCCAGCAGGTTCGAGAACACCGGGGAGCTGTTTTTT	CASRFENTGELFF
TRBV5-1	NA	TRBJ2-5	NA	TGCGCCTCAAAAAGGGCAGGGTTGGAGGAGACCCAGTACTTC	CASKRAGLEETQYF
TRBV25-1	TRBD2	TRBJ2-7	NA	TGTGCCACCTCTAGCGGGGGGTTTCACGAGCAGTACTTC	CATSSGGFHEQYF
TRBV7-9	NA	TRBJ1-2	NA	TGTGCCAGCAGCCCGGGGGGAAACCTAAACTATGGCTACACCTTC	CASSPGGNLNYGYTF
TRBV19	NA	TRBJ1-1	NA	TGTGCCAGTAGTATCGATGCGAGGGGAAGCACTGAAGCTTTCTTT	CASSIDARGSTEAFF
TRBV12-3/TRBV12-4	TRBD1	TRBJ2-7	once	TGTGCCAGCAGTCAAGACAGGGGCGAGCAGTACTTC	CASSQDRGEQYF
TRBV5-1	NA	TRBJ2-1	NA	TGCGCCAGCAGCTTGGGCGCACTAGTCCCTGAGCAGTTCTTC	CASSLGALVPEQFF
TRBV7-9	NA	TRBJ1-1	few	TGTGCCAGCAGCTCAGGGATGAACACTGAAGCTTTCTTT	CASSSGMNTEAFF
TRBV6-6	NA	TRBJ1-6	NA	TGTGCCAGCAGTTACGGTCCCCCCCATAATTCACCCCTCCACTTT	CASSYGPPHNSPLHF
TRBV3-1/TRBV3-2	TRBD1	TRBJ1-3	NA	TGTGCCAGCAGTAACACAGGGGTTGGAAACACCATATATTTT	CASSNTGVGNTIYF
TRBV19	NA	TRBJ2-5	NA	TGTGCCAGTAGTATTCAGGCAGGAAAAGAGACCCAGTACTTC	CASSIQAGKETQYF
TRBV4-1	NA	TRBJ1-5	NA	TGCGCCAGCAGCCAAGATTCAGGTCTTGATCAGCCCCAGCATTTT	CASSQDSGLDQPQHF
TRBV6-1	NA	TRBJ1-2	few	TGTGCCAGCAGTGACCTATCCGGTTGGCGGGTAAAGAACTTC	CASSDLSGWRVKNF
TRBV5-4	TRBD1	TRBJ2-2	NA	TGTGCCAGCAGCCCGGGACAGGGCTTTGGGGAGCTGTTTTTT	CASSPGQGFGELFF
TRBV7-2	NA	TRBJ1-4	once	TGTGCCAGCAGCTTAGACGGCGTCAGGGGATCACTGTTTTTT	CASSLDGVRGSLFF
TRBV10-3	NA	TRBJ2-5	once	TGTGCCATCAAGCCACAGCAAGAGACCCAGTACTTC	CAIKPQQETQYF
TRBV6-5	NA	TRBJ1-2	NA	TGTGCCAGCAGTTATGGGCTCCAGGGGTGGGATGGCTACACCTTC	CASSYGLQGWDGYTF
TRBV4-1	TRBD1	TRBJ2-6	NA	TGCGCCAGCAGCCAAGCAAGCCCGGACAGGGGGGGAGTCTCTGGGGCCAACGTCCTGACTTTC	CASSQASPDRGGVSGANVLTF
TRBV7-8	NA	TRBJ1-2	NA	TGTGCCAGCAGGATAGGGGGGTATGGAGGGGCCAGCTATGGCTACACCTTC	CASRIGGYGGASYGYTF
TRBV19	NA	TRBJ2-1	NA	TGTGCCAGTGTAGGGTCCTACAATGAGCAGTTCTTC	CASVGSYNEQFF
TRBV7-2	TRBD1	TRBJ1-2	NA	TGTGCCAGCAGCTTCGGGGAAAGCAGGGGGGGCTACACCTTC	CASSFGESRGGYTF
TRBV11-2	NA	TRBJ2-3	NA	TGTGCCAGCAGCTTTGCGGGCGCAGATACGCAGTATTTT	CASSFAGADTQYF
TRBV4-1	NA	TRBJ2-7	few	TGCGCCAGCAGCCAAGATCGGCCATACGAGCAGTACTTC	CASSQDRPYEQYF
TRBV25-1	NA	TRBJ1-5	NA	TGTGCCAGCAGTTCCTCAGGGTATAGCAATCAGCCCCAGCATTTT	CASSSSGYSNQPQHF
TRBV30	NA	TRBJ2-1	NA	TGTGCCTGGGGCAGACTAGCCTACAATGAGCAGTTCTTC	CAWGRLAYNEQFF
TRBV20-1	TRBD1	TRBJ2-7	NA	TGCAGTGCCGACAGGGGCTACGAGCAGTACTTC	CSADRGYEQYF
TRBV7-2	NA	TRBJ1-2	NA	TGTGCCAGCAGCTTAGGATTGGCAGACTATGGCTACACCTTC	CASSLGLADYGYTF
TRBV19	TRBD2	TRBJ2-3	NA	TGTGCCAGCTCATGGGAGGGAGGGACAGATACGCAGTATTTT	CASSWEGGTDTQYF
TRBV3-1/TRBV3-2	NA	TRBJ2-7	NA	TGTGCCAGCAGCCAAGATGAGGAGGATCGGGCGGTAGGGTACGAGCAGTACTTC	CASSQDEEDRAVGYEQYF
TRBV5-4	NA	TRBJ2-5	NA	TGTGCCAGCAGCTCGCTCCAAGAGACCCAGTACTTC	CASSSLQETQYF
TRBV20-1	NA	TRBJ2-3	NA	TGCAGTGCTAGTGTGTCTCGGGGAATTAGCACAGATACGCAGTATTTT	CSASVSRGISTDTQYF
TRBV27	NA	TRBJ1-4	NA	TGTGCCAGCAGCCGAGAGCGGAGTGAAAAACTGTTTTTT	CASSRERSEKLFF
TRBV18	TRBD1	TRBJ1-1	NA	TGTGCCAGCTCACCACGGTTTGGACAGGGGGGCAAGATCGACACTGAAGCTTTCTTT	CASSPRFGQGGKIDTEAFF
TRBV6-6	NA	TRBJ2-7	NA	TGTGCCAGCAGGTCGGGGGCTTACGAGCAGTACTTC	CASRSGAYEQYF
TRBV3-1/TRBV3-2	NA	TRBJ1-1	NA	TGTGCCAGCAGCCAAGATAAAGAGAGGCCCACTGAAGCTTTCTTT	CASSQDKERPTEAFF
TRBV27	NA	TRBJ1-3	NA	TGTGCCAGCAGTCCGAATGGACAGCCGAAAAGGGGCACCATATATTTT	CASSPNGQPKRGTIYF
TRBV9	NA	TRBJ2-2	NA	TGTGCCAGCAGCGTAGCTTTCACGGTCGGGGAGCTGTTTTTT	CASSVAFTVGELFF
TRBV5-4	NA	TRBJ2-5	NA	TGTGCCAGCAGCTTTTTCGCGGGCCAAGAGACCCAGTACTTC	CASSFFAGQETQYF
TRBV24-1	NA	TRBJ2-5	NA	TGTGCCACCAGTGATCCCCCCCTGGCGACCCAGTACTTC	CATSDPPLATQYF
TRBV10-2	TRBD1	TRBJ2-3	NA	TGCGCCAGCAAAACACAGGGGTGGGCAGATACGCAGTATTTT	CASKTQGWADTQYF